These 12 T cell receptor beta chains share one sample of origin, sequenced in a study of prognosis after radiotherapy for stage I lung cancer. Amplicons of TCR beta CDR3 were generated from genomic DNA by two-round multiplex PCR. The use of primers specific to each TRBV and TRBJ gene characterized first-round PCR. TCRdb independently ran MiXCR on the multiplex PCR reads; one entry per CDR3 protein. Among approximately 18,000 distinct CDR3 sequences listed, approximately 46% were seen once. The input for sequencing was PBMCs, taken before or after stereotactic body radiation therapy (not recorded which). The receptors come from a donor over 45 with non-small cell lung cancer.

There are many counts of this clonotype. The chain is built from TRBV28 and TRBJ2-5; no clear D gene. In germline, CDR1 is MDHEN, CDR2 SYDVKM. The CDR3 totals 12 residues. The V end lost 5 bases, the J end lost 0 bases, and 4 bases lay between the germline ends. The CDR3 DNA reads TGTGCCAGCAGTCGGTACCAAGAGACCCAGTACTTC. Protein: CASSRYQETQYF.

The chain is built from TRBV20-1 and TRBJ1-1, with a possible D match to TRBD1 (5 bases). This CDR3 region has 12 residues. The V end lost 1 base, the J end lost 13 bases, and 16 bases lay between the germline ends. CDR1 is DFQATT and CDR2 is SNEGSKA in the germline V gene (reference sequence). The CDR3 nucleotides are TGCAGTGCTAGAGCAGCGGGGCCCCCTGTTTTCTTT. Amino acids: CSARAAGPPVFF.

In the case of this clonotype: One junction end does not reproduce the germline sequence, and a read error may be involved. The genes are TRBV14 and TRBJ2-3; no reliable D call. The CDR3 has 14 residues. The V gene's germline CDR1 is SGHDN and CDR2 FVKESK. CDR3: CASNQASLSDTQYF. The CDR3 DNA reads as TGCGCCAGCAACCAAGCGAGCCTTTCAGATACGCAGTATTTT.

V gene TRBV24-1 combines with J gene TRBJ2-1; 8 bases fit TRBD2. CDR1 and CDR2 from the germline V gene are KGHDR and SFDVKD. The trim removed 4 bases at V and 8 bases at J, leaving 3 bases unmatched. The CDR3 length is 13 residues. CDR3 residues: CATSDGTRDEQFF. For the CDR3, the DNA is TGTGCCACCAGTGACGGGACTAGAGATGAGCAGTTCTTC.

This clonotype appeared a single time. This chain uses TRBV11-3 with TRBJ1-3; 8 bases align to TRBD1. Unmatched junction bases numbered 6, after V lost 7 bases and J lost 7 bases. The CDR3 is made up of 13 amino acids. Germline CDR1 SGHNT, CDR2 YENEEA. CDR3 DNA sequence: TGTGCCAGCAACCCTGGACAGGGTAACACCATATATTTT. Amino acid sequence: CASNPGQGNTIYF.

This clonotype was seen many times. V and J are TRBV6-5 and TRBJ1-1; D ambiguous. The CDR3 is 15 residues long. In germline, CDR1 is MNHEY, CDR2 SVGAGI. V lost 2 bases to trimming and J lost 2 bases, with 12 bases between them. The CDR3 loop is CASSYGRAFNTEAFF. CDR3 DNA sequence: TGTGCCAGCAGTTACGGGCGAGCCTTTAACACTGAAGCTTTCTTT.

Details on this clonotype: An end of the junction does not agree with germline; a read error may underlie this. The CDR3 is CASSQVLTSEKTGELFF. CDR3 DNA: TGTGCCAGCAGCCAAGTTCTAACTAGCGAGAAGACCGGGGAGCTATTTTTT. The chain recombines TRBV3-1 with TRBJ2-2; 7 nucleotides match TRBD2. This CDR3 has 17 amino acids. Germline V gives CDR1 LGHDT, CDR2 YNNKEL (reference sequence).

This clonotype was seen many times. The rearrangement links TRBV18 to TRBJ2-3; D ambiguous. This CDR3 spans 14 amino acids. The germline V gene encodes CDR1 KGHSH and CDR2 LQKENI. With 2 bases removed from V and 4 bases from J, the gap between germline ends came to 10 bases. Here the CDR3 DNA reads TGTGCCAGCTCACCATACCAGCGTGCAGATACGCAGTATTTT. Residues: CASSPYQRADTQYF.

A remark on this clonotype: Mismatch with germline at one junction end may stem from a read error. The CDR3 coding sequence is TGTGCCAGTAGTATGGGCAGGGGTTGGGATCAGCCCCATCATTTT. Protein: CASSMGRGWDQPHHF. This chain uses TRBV19 with TRBJ1-5, with D tentatively TRBD1 (6 bases). Germline V gene sequence: CDR1 LNHDA, CDR2 SQIVND (reference sequence). The CDR3 is 15 amino acids.

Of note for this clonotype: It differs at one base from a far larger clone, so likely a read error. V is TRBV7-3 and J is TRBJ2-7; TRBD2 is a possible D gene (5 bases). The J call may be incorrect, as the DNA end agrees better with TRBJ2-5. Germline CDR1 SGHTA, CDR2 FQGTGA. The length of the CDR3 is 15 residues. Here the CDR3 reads CASSLGSGWRETQYF. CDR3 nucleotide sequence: TGTGCCAGCAGCTTAGGGAGCGGATGGCGGGAGACCCAGTACTTC.

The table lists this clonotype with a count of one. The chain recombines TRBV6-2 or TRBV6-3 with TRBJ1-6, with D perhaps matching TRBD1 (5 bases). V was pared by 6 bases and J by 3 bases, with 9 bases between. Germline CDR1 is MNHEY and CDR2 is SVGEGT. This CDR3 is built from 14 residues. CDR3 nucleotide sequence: TGTGCCAGCAGACCGACAGTCTATAATTCACCCCTCCACTTT. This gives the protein CASRPTVYNSPLHF.

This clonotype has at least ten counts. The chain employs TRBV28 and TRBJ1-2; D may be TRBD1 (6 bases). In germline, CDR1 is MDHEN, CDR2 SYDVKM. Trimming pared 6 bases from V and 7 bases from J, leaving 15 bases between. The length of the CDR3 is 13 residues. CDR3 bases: TGTGCCAGCAGGACGCCGGGGGGCGGTGGCTACACCTTC. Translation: CASRTPGGGGYTF.